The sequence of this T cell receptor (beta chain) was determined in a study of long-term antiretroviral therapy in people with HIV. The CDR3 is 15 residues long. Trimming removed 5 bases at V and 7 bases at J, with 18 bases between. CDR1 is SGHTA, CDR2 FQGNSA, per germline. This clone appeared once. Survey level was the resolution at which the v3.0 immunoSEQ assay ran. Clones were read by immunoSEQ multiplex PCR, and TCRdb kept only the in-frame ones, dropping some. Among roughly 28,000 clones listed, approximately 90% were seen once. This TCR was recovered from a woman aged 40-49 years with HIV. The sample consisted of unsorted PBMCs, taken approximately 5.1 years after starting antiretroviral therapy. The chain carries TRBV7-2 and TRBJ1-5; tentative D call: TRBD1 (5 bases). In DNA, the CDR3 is TGTGCCAGCAGCCCATGGACGGGGGGGGGACAGCCCCAGCATTTT. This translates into CASSPWTGGGQPQHF.